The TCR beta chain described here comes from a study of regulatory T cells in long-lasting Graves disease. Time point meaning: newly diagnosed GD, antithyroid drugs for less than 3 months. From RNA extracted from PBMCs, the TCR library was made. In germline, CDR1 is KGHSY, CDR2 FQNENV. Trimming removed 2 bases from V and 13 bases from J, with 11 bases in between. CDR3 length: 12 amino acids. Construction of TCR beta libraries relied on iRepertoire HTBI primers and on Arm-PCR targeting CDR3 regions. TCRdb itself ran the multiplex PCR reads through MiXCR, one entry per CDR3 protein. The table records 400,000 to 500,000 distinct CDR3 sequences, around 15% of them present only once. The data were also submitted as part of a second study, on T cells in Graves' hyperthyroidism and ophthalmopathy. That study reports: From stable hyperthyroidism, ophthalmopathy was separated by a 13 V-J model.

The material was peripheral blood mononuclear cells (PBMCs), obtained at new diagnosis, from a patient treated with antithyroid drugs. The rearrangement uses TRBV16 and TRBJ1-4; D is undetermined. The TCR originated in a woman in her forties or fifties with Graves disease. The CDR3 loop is CASSQSTWGLFF. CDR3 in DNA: TGTGCCAGCAGCCAAAGCACCTGGGGACTGTTTTTT.